Presented here are 25 T cell receptor beta chains from one specimen sequenced in a study of cytomegalovirus exposure and HLA in healthy donors. Method: immunoSEQ multiplex PCR; TCRdb's copy keeps in-frame clones and lacks some. The sample lists some 99,000 clones; roughly 90% were seen once. Input material: PBMCs. These receptors all come from a woman aged 18 to 35 in good health and CMV-seronegative.

The chain carries TRBV30 and TRBJ2-1, with 9 bases lining up with TRBD2. Trimming took 2 bases from V and 9 from J; bases not matched to a gene: 5. The CDR3 contains 13 residues. Germline CDR1 reads GTSNPN; CDR2 reads SVGIG (reference sequence). The CDR3 coding sequence is TGTGCCTGGAGTCCGCGACTAGCGGCTGAGCAGTTCTTC. Its translation is CAWSPRLAAEQFF.

The chain is built from TRBV10-3 and TRBJ2-3; D remains unclear. The germline gives CDR1 ENHRY, CDR2 SYGVKD. V was trimmed by 3 bases and J by 5 bases, leaving 9 bases between them. CDR3 size: 13 residues. The DNA of the CDR3 is TGTGCCATCAGTGAACACGCCGAAGATACGCAGTATTTT. Translated: CAISEHAEDTQYF.

The chain joins TRBV11-1 to TRBJ1-2, with TRBD1 matching 7 bases. Germline V gives CDR1 SGHAT, CDR2 FQDESV (reference sequence). Germline trimming cut 5 bases from V and 7 bases from J; bases unmatched to any gene: 10. The CDR3 totals 14 residues. The CDR3 bases are TGTGCCAGCAGCCTCCGGGACAGAAGCTCTGGCTACACCTTC. This translates into CASSLRDRSSGYTF. Drawing the rest from reference TRBV11-1 and TRBJ1-2, the complete variable domain is EAEVAQSPRYKITEKSQAVAFWCDPISGHATLYWYRQILGQGPELLVQFQDESVVDDSQLPKDRFSAERLKGVDSTLKIQPAELGDSAMYLCASSLRDRSSGYTFGSGTRLTVV.

This chain joins TRBV9 and TRBJ2-2; TRBD2 matches 11 bases. Germline CDR1 reads SGDLS; CDR2 reads YYNGEE. This CDR3 has 19 amino acids. Trimming took 0 bases from V and 4 from J; bases not matched to a gene: 11. The CDR3, as DNA: TGTGCCAGCAGCGTAGTATCAACTAGCGGGAGTCGGTCCACCGGGGAGCTGTTTTTT. Protein sequence: CASSVVSTSGSRSTGELFF. Complete variable domain (other parts from reference TRBV9 and TRBJ2-2): DSGVTQTPKHLITATGQRVTLRCSPRSGDLSVYWYQQSLDQGLQFLIQYYNGEERAKGNILERFSAQQFPDLHSELNLSSLELGDSALYFCASSVVSTSGSRSTGELFFGEGSRLTVL.

The V gene is TRBV7-6, the J gene TRBJ1-2, with 8 bases fitting TRBD1. Looked up from germline, CDR1 is SGHVS and CDR2 is FNYEAQ. V lost 1 base to trimming and J lost 0 bases; unmatched junction nucleotides: 4. This CDR3 spans 16 amino acids. In DNA form, the CDR3 reads TGTGCCAGCAGCTTAGAGGCCAGGGGGCCTAACTATGGCTACACCTTC. This codes for CASSLEARGPNYGYTF.

V gene TRBV14 combines with J gene TRBJ2-5; 9 nucleotides line up with TRBD2. Germline loops: CDR1 SGHDN, CDR2 FVKESK. The CDR3 is made up of 16 amino acids. The J segment lost 5 bases and the V segment lost 6 bases, leaving 13 bases of the junction unmatched. The CDR3 protein is CASRSGLAGNSETQYF. The CDR3 region has the DNA TGTGCCAGCAGATCGGGCCTAGCGGGGAACTCGGAGACCCAGTACTTC.

This chain uses TRBV21-1 with TRBJ2-7; the table assigns TRBD1, which was not confirmed against the DNA. TRBV21-1 is a pseudogene. The CDR3 covers 14 residues. The CDR3 loop is CASQLRDRPYEQYF. As DNA, the CDR3 is TGTGCCAGCCAACTCAGGGACAGACCCTACGAGCAGTACTTC.

This chain links TRBV27 with TRBJ2-1; 9 bases fit TRBD1. CDR1 is MNHEY and CDR2 is SMNVEV in the germline V gene (reference sequence). The V gene end was trimmed by 6 bases and the J gene end by 4 bases; junction bases not matched to a gene: 22. The CDR3 extends over 20 amino acids. The CDR3 loop is CASRTRQGEPWREKYNEQFF. DNA of the CDR3: TGTGCCAGCAGGACCCGACAGGGGGAACCCTGGCGGGAAAAATACAATGAGCAGTTCTTC.

The J gene is TRBJ2-1, the V gene TRBV27, with a weak D call TRBD2 (5 bases). V was trimmed by 6 bases and J by 7 bases, leaving 13 bases between them. The CDR3 is 13 residues long. Germline V gene data show CDR1 as MNHEY and CDR2 as SMNVEV (reference sequence). CDR3 nucleotide sequence: TGTGCCAGCAGGACTGGCGGGTATAATGAGCAGTTCTTC. Residues: CASRTGGYNEQFF.

The chain employs TRBV2 and TRBJ2-2; the D gene is possibly TRBD1 (5 bases). This CDR3 has 15 amino acids. Looked up from germline, CDR1 is SNHLY and CDR2 is FYNNEI. The V gene lost 6 bases and the J gene lost 4 bases, with 15 bases spanning the gap. DNA of the CDR3: TGTGCCAGCAGGAAAACGGACAAAAGCACCGGGGAGCTGTTTTTT. This sequence encodes CASRKTDKSTGELFF.

The J gene is TRBJ2-1, the V gene TRBV4-2; 10 nucleotides align to TRBD2. Trimming removed 0 bases from V and 7 bases from J; junction bases left unmatched: 12. The CDR3 length is 18 residues. Germline loops: CDR1 LGHNA, CDR2 YNFKEQ. The CDR3 is CASSQDSLAGLVGNEQFF. CDR3 DNA sequence: TGTGCCAGCAGCCAAGATTCACTAGCGGGATTGGTTGGAAATGAGCAGTTCTTC.

This clone was seen a single time. The chain has TRBV30 and TRBJ2-1; 10 nucleotides agree with TRBD2. The CDR3 totals 15 residues. Per germline, CDR1 GTSNPN and CDR2 SVGIG (reference sequence). The V and J ends lost 3 bases and 3 bases, in that order; junction bases with no gene match: 5. CDR3 in amino acids: CAWSLLAGNYNEQFF. CDR3 in DNA: TGTGCCTGGAGCCTACTAGCGGGGAACTACAATGAGCAGTTCTTC.

V is TRBV7-2 and J is TRBJ2-7; 7 nucleotides match TRBD1. Germline V lookup: CDR1 SGHTA, CDR2 FQGNSA. The trim removed 5 bases at V and 3 bases at J, leaving 10 bases unmatched. This CDR3 comprises 15 residues. The CDR3 DNA reads as TGTGCCAGCAGCCCTAGGAGACAGGGTGGCTACGAGCAGTACTTC. This sequence encodes CASSPRRQGGYEQYF.

In its sample, this clone was seen a few times. The chain recombines TRBV2 with TRBJ1-2, with TRBD1 as a possible D gene (5 bases). The CDR3 runs 12 residues. Germline V lookup: CDR1 SNHLY, CDR2 FYNNEI. Trimming stripped 7 bases from V and 7 bases from J, with 13 bases between. The CDR3: CASMSQGVGYTF. CDR3 bases: TGTGCCAGCATGTCCCAGGGCGTTGGCTACACCTTC.

This clone was seen once. J is TRBJ2-5 and V is TRBV30, with D maybe TRBD1 (6 bases). The DNA matches TRBJ2-7 better at its end, which makes the J call doubtful. Germline-derived CDR1 and CDR2 are GTSNPN and SVGIG (reference sequence). The CDR3 is made up of 14 amino acids. In DNA form, the CDR3 reads TGTGCCTGGAGTGTGTCACCCAGGGGATACGAGCAGTACTTC. This codes for CAWSVSPRGYEQYF.

V gene TRBV27 combines with J gene TRBJ1-2; 7 bases line up with TRBD1. CDR3 size: 14 residues. The junction had 7 bases not matched to a gene; V was cut back by 7 bases and J by 2 bases. Germline CDR1 and CDR2: MNHEY and SMNVEV (reference sequence). CDR3 coding DNA: TGTGCCAGCAAATCCCTGGACAGGAACTATGGCTACACCTTC. Protein: CASKSLDRNYGYTF.

The chain uses TRBV27 and TRBJ1-1; no reliable D call. Trimming removed 6 bases at V and 0 bases at J, with 8 bases between. The CDR3 runs 13 residues. The germline V gene encodes CDR1 MNHEY and CDR2 SMNVEV (reference sequence). CDR3: CASRGDMNTEAFF. The CDR3 DNA sequence: TGTGCCAGCAGGGGAGACATGAACACTGAAGCTTTCTTT.

The V call is TRBV9, the J call TRBJ2-7; 13 nucleotides align to TRBD2. From germline, CDR1 is SGDLS and CDR2 YYNGEE. J was trimmed by 6 bases and V by 0 bases; bases with no gene match: 9. This CDR3 has 17 residues. Here the CDR3 reads CASSVAPTTSGRGEQYF. In DNA, the CDR3 is TGTGCCAGCAGCGTAGCCCCGACAACTAGCGGGAGGGGCGAGCAGTACTTC.

This clone was picked up one time. The gene calls are TRBV30 and TRBJ2-2, with 7 bases aligning to TRBD1. Per germline, CDR1 GTSNPN and CDR2 SVGIG (reference sequence). The CDR3 sequence is 15 residues long. V was pared by 2 bases and J by 3 bases, with 6 bases of the junction left unmatched. CDR3 in amino acids: CAWSTGQAYTGELFF. CDR3 bases: TGTGCCTGGAGTACAGGACAGGCCTACACCGGGGAGCTGTTTTTT.

The rearrangement joins TRBV9 to TRBJ1-2, with TRBD1 identical over 7 bases. Germline values: CDR1 SGDLS, CDR2 YYNGEE. The CDR3 totals 14 residues. J lost 5 bases, V lost 4 bases, and 8 bases had no gene match. The CDR3 nucleotides read TGTGCCAGCAGCTTGGACAGGTTGGGATATGGCTACACCTTC. Residues: CASSLDRLGYGYTF.

This sequence joins TRBV28 and TRBJ2-4, with D perhaps matching TRBD2 (5 bases). V lost 6 bases to trimming and J lost 7 bases, with 16 bases between them. This CDR3 is built from 14 residues. Germline V gene sequence: CDR1 MDHEN, CDR2 SYDVKM. The CDR3: CASSRPGNTNIQYF. The CDR3 DNA is TGTGCCAGCAGCCGCCCGGGAAATACTAACATTCAGTACTTC.

For the CDR3, the DNA is TGTGCCAGCGCAGGAGGCGGATTAACTGAAGCTTTCTTT. It specifies CASAGGGLTEAFF. V gene TRBV6-1 combines with J gene TRBJ1-1; no clear D gene. Germline V gene data show CDR1 as MNHNS and CDR2 as SASEGT. With 8 bases removed from V and 5 bases from J, the gap between germline ends came to 15 bases. The CDR3 runs to 13 residues.

J is TRBJ2-5 and V is TRBV5-1; 7 bases line up with TRBD2. From germline, CDR1 is SGHRS and CDR2 YFSETQ. V was pared by 2 bases and J by 7 bases, with 5 bases of the junction left unmatched. CDR3 length equals 13 residues. The chain's CDR3 is CASSFPGEGTQYF. The CDR3, as DNA: TGCGCCAGCAGCTTCCCCGGGGAGGGGACCCAGTACTTC.

The rearrangement joins TRBV7-9 to TRBJ2-3, with TRBD1 identical over 10 bases. The germline V gene has CDR1 SEHNR and CDR2 FQNEAQ (reference sequence). J gave up 2 bases and V 4 bases, and 3 bases lay outside the gene matches. The CDR3 loop spans 15 amino acids. The CDR3 DNA follows: TGTGCCAGCAGCTCAGGGACAGGGGACACAGATACGCAGTATTTT. This encodes CASSSGTGDTDTQYF.

V is TRBV19 and J is TRBJ1-1; D gene ambiguous. CDR1 is LNHDA, CDR2 SQIVND, per germline (reference sequence). The CDR3 is made up of 14 amino acids. The ends were cut back, 2 bases at V and 1 base at J, with 8 bases in the middle. The CDR3: CASSIRGQNTEAFF. In DNA form, the CDR3 reads TGTGCCAGTAGTATACGTGGGCAGAACACTGAAGCTTTCTTT.